One sample yielded the 20 T cell receptor beta chains listed below, sequenced in a study of shared clonotypes between healthy human individuals. Method: immunoSEQ multiplex PCR; TCRdb's copy keeps in-frame clones and lacks some. The sample has about 2.3 million clones; 93% are singletons. Source material: naive CD4+ T cells from PBMCs. The subset was: CD45RA+ positively selected. The source is a man aged 18 to 30 in good health. Some clones in this sample may be carry-over from other donors' samples.

Turning to this clone: The junction shows a germline mismatch at one end, possibly a read error. The sample holds other DNA sequences that translate to the same CDR3. The rearrangement joins TRBV6-6 to TRBJ2-1; no clear D. Germline CDR1 reads MNHNY; CDR2 reads SVGAGI (reference sequence). The CDR3 sequence is 14 residues long. This CDR3 is CASSYSASSNEQFF. The CDR3 region has the DNA TGTGCCAGCAGTTACTCGGCTTCCTCCAATGAGCAGTTCTTC.

For the CDR3, the DNA is TGTGCCAGCAGGGCGGCTAGCGGTAACACCGGGGAGCTGTTTTTT. This gives the protein CASRAASGNTGELFF. The rearrangement joins TRBV25-1 to TRBJ2-2, with 7 positions matching TRBD2. The CDR3 has 15 residues. The junction had 6 bases not matched to a gene; V was cut back by 6 bases and J by 2 bases. Germline lookup yields CDR1 MGHDK and CDR2 SYGVNS.

As for this clone: The identical CDR3 is also encoded by other nucleotide sequences in the sample. The chain is built from TRBV18 and TRBJ1-1; D is perhaps TRBD1 (6 bases). Trimming shortened V by 2 bases and J by 5 bases, and 6 bases separated the two germline ends. This CDR3 contains 12 residues. The germline V gene encodes CDR1 KGHSH and CDR2 LQKENI. CDR3 protein: CASSPTGTEAFF. CDR3 DNA sequence: TGTGCCAGCTCACCAACAGGGACTGAAGCTTTCTTT.

The V gene is TRBV14, the J gene TRBJ2-7; tentatively, D is TRBD1 (5 bases). Germline V CDR1 and CDR2: SGHDN, FVKESK. This CDR3 spans 18 amino acids. Trimming removed 0 bases at V and 3 bases at J, with 21 bases between. Here the CDR3 DNA reads TGTGCCAGCAGCCAAGAAAGTCCAGGGTTTCGTGGGTACTACGAGCAGTACTTC. It codes for CASSQESPGFRGYYEQYF.

The chain recombines TRBV5-6 with TRBJ1-3; D gene unclear. V was clipped by 1 base and J by 0 bases, with 11 bases between them. Germline lookup yields CDR1 SGHDT and CDR2 YYEEEE. This CDR3 is 16 amino acids long. The CDR3 sequence is CASSLRITGSGNTIYF. CDR3 DNA: TGTGCCAGCAGCTTGCGTATTACGGGCTCTGGAAACACCATATATTTT.

The chain couples TRBV4-1 to TRBJ1-2; 8 bases map to TRBD1. CDR3 size: 18 residues. Germline-derived CDR1 and CDR2 are MGHRA and YSYEKL. J gave up 0 bases and V 3 bases, and 12 bases lay outside the gene matches. CDR3 sequence: CASSHLVRTGIANYGYTF. In DNA, the CDR3 is TGCGCCAGCAGCCATCTGGTGAGGACAGGGATAGCTAACTATGGCTACACCTTC.

V and J are TRBV18 and TRBJ2-1; D might be TRBD2 (5 bases). The ends were cut back, 4 bases at V and 5 bases at J, with 9 bases in the middle. Germline CDR1 is KGHSH and CDR2 is LQKENI. The CDR3 spans 13 residues. The CDR3 loop is CASSQGRDNEQFF. The CDR3 DNA reads TGTGCCAGCTCACAAGGGAGAGACAATGAGCAGTTCTTC.

This sequence joins TRBV4-3 and TRBJ1-5; the D is unclear. Germline V lookup: CDR1 LGHNA, CDR2 YSLEER. V was clipped by 0 bases and J by 11 bases, with 14 bases between them. The CDR3 totals 14 residues. For the CDR3, the DNA is TGCGCCAGCAGCCAAGATCTCAGGAGCAAAACCCAGCATTTT. This encodes CASSQDLRSKTQHF.

Of note for this clone: The sample holds other DNA sequences that translate to the same CDR3. The chain carries TRBV18 and TRBJ2-5; D is undetermined. The CDR3 runs 13 residues. Trimming stripped 2 bases from V and 3 bases from J, with 7 bases between. Germline CDR1 KGHSH, CDR2 LQKENI. CDR3: CASSPSAEETQYF. CDR3 in DNA: TGTGCCAGCTCACCATCGGCCGAAGAGACCCAGTACTTC. The entire variable domain, with the rest obtained from reference TRBV18 and TRBJ2-5, is as follows: NAGVMQNPRHLVRRRGQEARLRCSPMKGHSHVYWYRQLPEEGLKFMVYLQKENIIDESGMPKERFSAEFPKEGPSILRIQQVVRGDSAAYFCASSPSAEETQYFGPGTRLLVL.

J is TRBJ1-5 and V is TRBV15; 7 bases map to TRBD1. Losses at the gene ends were 6 bases for V and 0 bases for J; bases not matched to a gene: 11. The germline V gene encodes CDR1 LNHNV and CDR2 YYDKDF (reference sequence). This CDR3 has 17 amino acids. The CDR3 nucleotides read TGTGCCACCAGAAGTACGGGACAGAGAGATAGCAATCAGCCCCAGCATTTT. Encoded protein: CATRSTGQRDSNQPQHF.

A single count supports this clone. This chain connects TRBV6-6 to TRBJ2-5, with 8 bases aligning to TRBD2. Germline V CDR1 and CDR2: MNHNY, SVGAGI (reference sequence). This CDR3 comprises 16 residues. V lost 2 bases and J lost 4; bases outside the gene matches: 9. CDR3 sequence: CASSYAVAGSRETQYF. For the CDR3, the DNA is TGTGCCAGCAGTTACGCGGTAGCGGGATCTAGAGAGACCCAGTACTTC.

The gene calls are TRBV28 and TRBJ2-1, with 10 bases aligning to TRBD1. The V and J ends lost 4 bases and 6 bases, in that order; junction bases with no gene match: 9. The CDR3 runs to 16 residues. Germline CDR1 is MDHEN and CDR2 is SYDVKM. CDR3 sequence: CASSSPGTGVGNEQFF. The DNA of the CDR3 is TGTGCCAGCAGTTCTCCCGGGACAGGGGTCGGCAATGAGCAGTTCTTC.

The chain combines TRBV5-1 with TRBJ2-5, with a weak D call TRBD2 (5 bases). V dropped 6 bases and J dropped 5 bases, with 17 bases sitting between them. Germline values: CDR1 SGHRS, CDR2 YFSETQ. The CDR3 has 14 residues. The DNA for the CDR3 is TGCGCCAGCACGCCCTCGGGGTCCGGGGAGACCCAGTACTTC. Its protein is CASTPSGSGETQYF.

This chain joins TRBV6-5 and TRBJ1-1; 11 bases agree with TRBD1. The germline gives CDR1 MNHEY, CDR2 SVGAGI. The CDR3 loop spans 15 amino acids. The ends lost 2 bases at V and 6 bases at J; junction bases unmatched: 5. The CDR3 loop is CASSYRGTGGSEAFF. The CDR3 nucleotides read TGTGCCAGCAGTTACCGAGGGACAGGGGGGTCTGAAGCTTTCTTT.

The genes are TRBV6-6 and TRBJ2-5; D gene uncertain. This CDR3 is 14 amino acids long. Germline assignment: CDR1 MNHNY and CDR2 SVGAGI (reference sequence). V gave up 4 bases and J gave up 2 bases, with 11 bases separating them. The CDR3 coding sequence is TGTGCCAGCAGTTTCCGGGCCCAACAAGAGACCCAGTACTTC. This gives the protein CASSFRAQQETQYF.

The chain combines TRBV28 with TRBJ1-2; perhaps TRBD1 as D (5 bases). Trimming pared 8 bases from V and 7 bases from J, leaving 14 bases between. The germline V gene has CDR1 MDHEN and CDR2 SYDVKM. CDR3 length equals 12 residues. CDR3: CASQGGTGGYTF. In DNA form, the CDR3 reads TGTGCCAGCCAGGGTGGCACGGGTGGCTACACCTTC.

The chain links TRBV7-9 to TRBJ1-4; 7 bases are shared with TRBD1. The germline CDR1 and CDR2 sequences are SEHNR and FQNEAQ (reference sequence). V was clipped by 4 bases and J by 5 bases; unmatched bases: 4. This CDR3 spans 14 amino acids. The CDR3 here is CASSSQTGNEKLFF. The CDR3 DNA sequence: TGTGCCAGCAGCTCCCAGACAGGGAATGAAAAACTGTTTTTT.

The chain has TRBV28 and TRBJ2-1; 8 nucleotides line up with TRBD2. The CDR3 covers 18 residues. V was pared by 0 bases and J by 0 bases, with 7 bases of the junction left unmatched. Germline V CDR1 and CDR2: MDHEN, SYDVKM. The CDR3 DNA follows: TGTGCCAGCAGTTTATGGTCGGGAGGGGGGCTCTCCTACAATGAGCAGTTCTTC. Translation gives CASSLWSGGGLSYNEQFF.

The chain links TRBV2 to TRBJ2-5; D is uncertain. CDR1 SNHLY and CDR2 FYNNEI come from the germline V gene. Trimming took 1 base from V and 9 from J, leaving 12 bases between them. CDR3 size: 13 residues. CDR3: CASSEVRSRAQYF. The CDR3 coding sequence is TGTGCCAGCAGTGAAGTGCGAAGCCGGGCCCAGTACTTC.

The J gene is TRBJ2-7, the V gene TRBV28; 9 bases match TRBD1. The V segment lost 1 base and the J segment 3 bases; nucleotides outside the gene matches: 10. Germline V gives CDR1 MDHEN, CDR2 SYDVKM. CDR3 length: 17 amino acids. Here the CDR3 reads CASSLSPGTGNGYEQYF. CDR3 coding DNA: TGTGCCAGCAGTTTATCGCCCGGGACAGGGAACGGCTACGAGCAGTACTTC.